A single sample gave rise to the 17 T cell receptor beta chains below, sequenced in a study of T cell changes during pregnancy in multiple sclerosis. Clones were read by immunoSEQ multiplex PCR, and TCRdb kept only the in-frame ones, dropping some. The table shows around 95,000 clones, with about 92% occurring only once. The input for sequencing was peripheral blood, taken after pregnancy. The receptors derive from a female donor with multiple sclerosis, enrolled in a pregnancy study.

This chain joins TRBV6-1 and TRBJ2-2; TRBD1 matches 7 bases. The J segment lost 0 bases and the V segment lost 3 bases, leaving 1 base of the junction unmatched. There are 15 residues in the CDR3. Germline V gives CDR1 MNHNS, CDR2 SASEGT. The CDR3 loop is CASSETGSNTGELFF. The CDR3 nucleotides read TGTGCCAGCAGTGAGACAGGGTCGAACACCGGGGAGCTGTTTTTT.

This chain links TRBV14 with TRBJ1-2; weak D call: TRBD1 (5 bases). Trimming cost V 4 bases and J 2 bases, with 8 bases left between them. The V gene's germline CDR1 is SGHDN and CDR2 FVKESK. This CDR3 spans 13 amino acids. The chain's CDR3 is CASSLGENYGYTF. Written as DNA, the CDR3 is TGTGCCAGCAGCCTAGGGGAAAACTATGGCTACACCTTC.

The chain carries TRBV5-1 and TRBJ2-3; D remains unclear. The germline gives CDR1 SGHRS, CDR2 YFSETQ. With 1 base removed from V and 3 bases from J, the gap between germline ends came to 15 bases. The CDR3 loop spans 16 amino acids. The CDR3: CASSLYVGVDTDTQYF. CDR3 bases: TGCGCCAGCAGCTTGTACGTCGGAGTAGATACAGATACGCAGTATTTT.

The rearrangement links TRBV4-1 to TRBJ1-4; D perhaps matches TRBD1 (6 bases). This CDR3 is 18 amino acids long. Per germline, CDR1 MGHRA and CDR2 YSYEKL. V gave up 1 base and J gave up 5 bases, with 20 bases separating them. CDR3 region: CASSQAGLGAGANEKLFF. CDR3 in DNA: TGCGCCAGCAGCCAAGCCGGACTGGGGGCAGGGGCGAATGAAAAACTGTTTTTT.

V gene TRBV5-1 combines with J gene TRBJ2-1; 11 bases agree with TRBD1. From germline, CDR1 is SGHRS and CDR2 YFSETQ. The CDR3 has 16 amino acids. J was trimmed by 6 bases and V by 1 base; bases with no gene match: 6. DNA for the CDR3: TGCGCCAGCAGCTTGACCCCCGGGACAGGGGGCAATGAGCAGTTCTTC. Protein product: CASSLTPGTGGNEQFF.

The chain uses TRBV5-1 and TRBJ1-1; the D is unclear. This CDR3 comprises 14 residues. V shed 0 bases and J shed 3 bases, with 9 bases lying between them. The germline V gene has CDR1 SGHRS and CDR2 YFSETQ. CDR3 DNA: TGCGCCAGCAGCTTGGAAGGGAGGGACACTGAAGCTTTCTTT. This gives the protein CASSLEGRDTEAFF.

The chain is built from TRBV4-1 and TRBJ1-1; D is unresolved. The ends were cut back, 0 bases at V and 5 bases at J, with 7 bases in the middle. Germline-derived CDR1 and CDR2 are MGHRA and YSYEKL. This CDR3 is 13 amino acids long. The CDR3 spells CASSQEIVTEAFF. CDR3 coding DNA: TGCGCCAGCAGCCAAGAAATCGTGACTGAAGCTTTCTTT.

This chain links TRBV7-9 with TRBJ2-1, with D perhaps TRBD2 (5 bases). The CDR3 extends over 14 amino acids. CDR1 and CDR2 from the germline V gene are SEHNR and FQNEAQ (reference sequence). Trimming removed 2 bases from V and 8 bases from J, with 13 bases in between. The CDR3 coding sequence is TGTGCCAGCAGCTTAAATTCGGGGAACGATGAGCAGTTCTTC. It translates to CASSLNSGNDEQFF.

This chain joins TRBV6-5 and TRBJ1-5; the match to TRBD1 covers 8 bases. Losses at the gene ends were 6 bases for V and 4 bases for J; bases not matched to a gene: 2. CDR1 and CDR2 (germline): MNHEY, SVGAGI. The CDR3 consists of 13 residues. CDR3 sequence reads: CASRQGGNQPQHF. The CDR3 DNA is TGTGCCAGCAGACAGGGGGGGAATCAGCCCCAGCATTTT.

The CDR3 DNA sequence: TGTGCCAGCAGCCAAGAAGTTGGAGGGGGCGGTGAGCAGTTCTTC. Protein: CASSQEVGGGGEQFF. The V and J genes are TRBV14 and TRBJ2-1, with D possibly being TRBD1 (7 bases). CDR3 length: 15 residues. Germline lookup yields CDR1 SGHDN and CDR2 FVKESK. Trimming cost V 0 bases and J 9 bases, with 15 bases left between them.

The chain joins TRBV7-9 to TRBJ1-2, with D possibly TRBD1 on 5 matching bases. Trimming pared 4 bases from V and 6 bases from J, leaving 18 bases between. Germline V gene sequence: CDR1 SEHNR, CDR2 FQNEAQ (reference sequence). The CDR3 runs 15 residues. The DNA of the CDR3 is TGTGCCAGCAGCTCGGCATTAGCCGGAGGGGATGGCTACACCTTC. Protein: CASSSALAGGDGYTF. Together with reference TRBV7-9 and TRBJ1-2, the CDR3 gives the full variable domain: DTGVSQNPRHKITKRGQNVTFRCDPISEHNRLYWYRQTLGQGPEFLTYFQNEAQLEKSRLLSDRFSAERPKGSFSTLEIQRTEQGDSAMYLCASSSALAGGDGYTFGSGTRLTVV.

The genes are TRBV6-4 and TRBJ2-7; 10 nucleotides match TRBD1. V gave up 6 bases and J gave up 4 bases; unmatched junction bases: 3. Looked up from germline, CDR1 is MRHNA and CDR2 is SNTAGT. The CDR3 totals 13 residues. The CDR3 DNA sequence: TGTGCCAGCAGGGGACAGGGGTCGTACGAGCAGTACTTC. Its translation: CASRGQGSYEQYF.

The J gene is TRBJ2-3, the V gene TRBV6-1; 8 bases align to TRBD2. This CDR3 comprises 17 residues. Looked up from germline, CDR1 is MNHNS and CDR2 is SASEGT. J lost 2 bases, V lost 2 bases, and 9 bases had no gene match. The CDR3 region has the DNA TGTGCCAGCAGTGAATATGGACTAGCAGAAATCACAGATACGCAGTATTTT. Translating it yields CASSEYGLAEITDTQYF.

The CDR3 nucleotides are TGTGCCAGCAGCTGGGGACAGATGAACACTGAAGCTTTCTTT. Its translation: CASSWGQMNTEAFF. The chain is built from TRBV5-4 and TRBJ1-1; TRBD1 agrees at 7 bases. In germline, CDR1 is SGHNT, CDR2 YYREEE (reference sequence). CDR3 length equals 14 residues. J lost 0 bases, V lost 3 bases, and 2 bases had no gene match.

The rearrangement links TRBV7-9 to TRBJ2-2, with 13 bases lining up with TRBD2. This CDR3 contains 18 residues. V lost 4 bases, J lost 4 bases, and 9 bases stayed unmatched. The germline CDR1 and CDR2 sequences are SEHNR and FQNEAQ (reference sequence). The CDR3 DNA sequence: TGTGCCAGCAGCTCACACCGGACTAGCGGGAGTGCCACCGGGGAGCTGTTTTTT. Protein: CASSSHRTSGSATGELFF.

This chain joins TRBV5-6 and TRBJ2-5, with D possibly TRBD2 on 6 matching bases. The CDR3 covers 13 residues. V was pared by 7 bases and J by 2 bases, with 12 bases between. The germline V gene has CDR1 SGHDT and CDR2 YYEEEE. The DNA of the CDR3 is TGTGCCAGCTCCCCGGGGGAACAAGAGACCCAGTACTTC. It yields the protein CASSPGEQETQYF.

The chain carries TRBV4-3 and TRBJ1-2; 8 bases line up with TRBD1. V lost 0 bases to trimming and J lost 4 bases; unmatched junction nucleotides: 7. This CDR3 has 16 amino acids. Germline V gene sequence: CDR1 LGHNA, CDR2 YSLEER. CDR3 in amino acids: CASSQEAGGRGYGYTF. CDR3 DNA sequence: TGCGCCAGCAGCCAAGAGGCAGGGGGCCGCGGCTATGGCTACACCTTC.